This T cell receptor beta chain comes out of a study of cytomegalovirus exposure and HLA in healthy donors. This CDR3 comprises 15 residues. V was shortened by 5 bases and J by 3 bases, with 16 bases between the two germline ends. Looked up from germline, CDR1 is LNHDA and CDR2 is SQIVND (reference sequence). General observations from the study: It was taken for granted in presence/absence analyses that sequencing depth across donors was roughly uniform. One variant, a missense change in DCLRE1C, was linked in a later analysis to TCR beta V- and J-gene trimming.

This clone was seen a handful of times. The antigen remains undetermined. The PCR had 60 Vbeta and 13 Jbeta primers. In the original processing: Per a later analysis, the number of unique TCR beta chains was about 80 million, of which about 11 million were shared. Only in-frame clones appear in the TCRdb table, and some are missing; sequencing was by immunoSEQ multiplex PCR. The V and J calls and clone size were taken over from that table, and D and trimming were inferred from the DNA. Of under 200,000 clones in the sample, 9.5% to 15% were seen once. This receptor was identified in a man aged 50 to 60 in good health and CMV-seropositive. Sequencing was carried out using PBMCs. This chain links TRBV19 with TRBJ1-1; D ambiguous. The CDR3 nucleotides read TGTGCCAGTAGTTTCGACACCCGGAGGGACACTGAAGCTTTCTTT. It encodes CASSFDTRRDTEAFF.